This section outlines one T cell receptor (beta chain) sequence together with its context. The germline V gene has CDR1 MDHEN and CDR2 SYDVKM. The CDR3 consists of 15 residues. The V end was cut by 5 bases, the J end by 8 bases, with 19 bases between. The data stem from a study of blood T cell repertoires in COVID-19. Study context: Samples taken during acute and convalescent COVID-19 were collected in the United States, Italy and Spain.

In the original processing: Amplification from reference gene primers served as the basis for estimated nucleated cell counts. Here immunoSEQ multiplex PCR was the method, and the copy in TCRdb shows in-frame clones only, minus some. V, J and clone size reflect that table, while D and trimming were determined from the DNA. The sample has approximately 190,000 clones, roughly 81% seen once. This receptor was taken from a woman aged 65 to 85 with active or convalescent COVID-19. Source material: peripheral blood. The V call is TRBV28, the J call TRBJ2-1, with D possibly TRBD1 on 6 matching bases. Here the CDR3 DNA reads TGTGCCAGCAGTCCGATTAGGACAGTGGGCGATGAGCAGTTCTTC. It translates to CASSPIRTVGDEQFF.